Sequencing of this T cell receptor beta chain was carried out in a study of Ad26.COV2.S vaccination and SARS-CoV-2 variants (dated by TCRdb to about 2021). Turning to the overall study: Vaccine-arm donors came from COV1001, a multicentre, randomized, double-blind, placebo-controlled phase I-IIa trial of Ad26.COV2.S in healthy adults. Participants in the trial were split at random into five groups of five each, receiving low-dose or high-dose Ad26.COV2.S once or twice, or else placebo on both occasions. The TCR-sequenced set comprised approximately 32 samples: around 20 Ad26.COV2.S vaccine recipients, 5 placebo recipients and 8 SARS-CoV-2 convalescent individuals. Sequencing of the TCRbeta repertoire served to evaluate the specificity and breadth of SARS-CoV-2-reactive T cell receptors following Ad26.COV2.S vaccination. Investigators did not know the trial group allocation while performing experiments and assessing outcomes. Ad26.COV2.S was administered intramuscularly at 5 x 10^10 or 1 x 10^11 viral particles, either as a single shot or as two shots given 56 days apart.

CDR1 and CDR2, looked up from the germline V gene (reference sequence), are DFQATT and SNEGSKA. There are 12 amino acids in the CDR3, from cysteine to phenylalanine inclusive. The kept DNA is CDR3 alone, 36 bases in frame from the first base. V lost 3 bases and J lost 12 bases, and the count of bases not matched to a germline gene is 4. The sample's treatment or condition label, in plain terms: around 19 received Ad26.COV2.S at low or high dose, single or two shots; roughly five received placebo; per-sample allocation not given. For vaccine and placebo recipients, the sequenced repertoires came from samples collected on day 63 after the first injection. Between 29 July and 7 August 2020, Cohort 1b enrolled about 27 adults aged 18-55 years at one site in Boston, USA. As a vaccine, Ad26.COV2.S was a replication-incompetent adenovirus type 26 vector that expressed a prefusion-stabilized SARS-CoV-2 spike protein derived from the original Wuhan strain.

As for this clone: The antigen it binds to is not known. One base away there is no much larger clone; base qualities are not given.

Summary of the overall study and its limitations: Higher spike-specific TCR breadth was observed in Ad26.COV2.S recipients than in placebo recipients (P = 0.0014). Vaccine and placebo recipients had comparable non-spike TCR breadth, which fits with the vaccine containing only spike. Substantial breadth of spike-specific CD8+ and CD4+ T cell responses was reported after vaccination. The study was not powered for comparison of responses between vaccine doses or regimens. The authors noted that the TCR breadth and depth analyses may have underestimated total T cell responses.

The immunoSEQ Assay was the method used to sequence TCRbeta CDR3 regions. After extraction, genomic DNA underwent amplification by bias-controlled multiplex PCR, followed by high-throughput sequencing. Per the authors' processing: To quantify the absolute abundance of every unique TCRbeta CDR3 region, sequences were collapsed and filtered. T cell fraction was estimated by normalizing TCRbeta template counts to usable DNA, with usable DNA measured through amplification of reference genes found in all nucleated cells. Repertoire TCRs were annotated as SARS-CoV-2-specific when V gene, CDR3 amino acid sequence and J gene were exactly matched to a known reactive TCR set. The reference SARS-CoV-2 TCR set came from MIRA and was filtered for enrichment in COVID-19-positive ImmuneCODE repertoires, removing public or cross-reactive TCRs. Based on the MIRA antigens, annotated TCRs were further analysed at the level of specific ORF or position within ORF. Depth was the summed frequency of annotated unique rearrangements, while breadth was defined as annotated unique rearrangements over total unique productive rearrangements. Two-sided Wilcoxon rank-sum tests were used to compare TCR breadth between groups. The immuneACCESS repertoire file appears here via TCRdb, limited to in-frame rearrangements. These files lack a portion of the clones; in checked studies, under half of the deficit traces to unresolved V genes, and the cause of the others is not known. Clone size and the V and J calls come from that table; the DNA yielded D and trimming. In this sample the table shows hundreds of thousands of clones, roughly 90% of which occur a single time. The leading ten clones occupy about 1.5% of the sample.

The receptor was derived from a person aged 18-65 years who received the Ad26.COV2.S COVID-19 vaccine or a placebo. Sequences were derived from peripheral blood, sampled in a trial of Ad26.COV2.S vaccine versus placebo. The sequence is built from TRBV20-1 and TRBJ1-4, with TRBD1 matching 10 junction bases. The CDR3 has the sequence CSASDRGLELFF. The sequence in DNA is TGCAGTGCTAGTGACAGGGGGCTCGAACTGTTTTTT.